This TCR beta chain was recovered during a study of blood T cells in healthy people across ages. The study's findings and limits: As age increased, TCR beta diversity per million T cells fell in a roughly linear fashion.

The CDR3 covers 17 residues. Primed by a sample-barcoded 5' primer and a J-beta primer mix, a second PCR proceeded for about 7 to 11 cycles. Through a template-switch adaptor with 12 random nucleotides, each cDNA molecule received a tag. Using its own MiXCR run on the 5' RACE reads, TCRdb lists one record per CDR3 protein. The table shows 700,000 to 850,000 distinct CDR3 sequences, with about 36% occurring only once. This clonotype was detected only a few times. The antigen remains unidentified. V is TRBV12-3 or TRBV12-4 and J is TRBJ2-1; 7 bases are a match to TRBD2. The J call may be wrong; the DNA end is better matched by TRBJ2-7. The sequence was collected from a man between 18 and 29 years old in good health. Sample: blood. This CDR3 is CASSLGGIGGSYNEQYF. CDR3 DNA sequence: TGTGCCAGCAGTCTCGGGGGGATTGGTGGCTCCTACAATGAGCAGTACTTC.